This TCR beta chain was obtained from a study of early T cells in non-severe SARS-CoV-2 infection. With 10 bases removed from V and 4 bases from J, the gap between germline ends came to 11 bases. The CDR3 totals 12 residues. Looked up from germline, CDR1 is MNHNY and CDR2 is SVGAGI (reference sequence). One entry per CDR3 protein results from TCRdb running MiXCR on the 5' RACE reads. Here the sample spans tens of thousands of distinct CDR3 sequences, more than 15% being singletons. The chain uses TRBV6-6 and TRBJ2-4, with D possibly matching TRBD1 (6 bases). The sequence derives from an adult who was a healthcare worker with PCR-confirmed SARS-CoV-2 infection or an uninfected control (not recorded which). Specimen: whole blood, collected at baseline. The CDR3 DNA reads TGTGCCACCCAAGGACAGAAAAACATTCAGTACTTC. It codes for CATQGQKNIQYF.